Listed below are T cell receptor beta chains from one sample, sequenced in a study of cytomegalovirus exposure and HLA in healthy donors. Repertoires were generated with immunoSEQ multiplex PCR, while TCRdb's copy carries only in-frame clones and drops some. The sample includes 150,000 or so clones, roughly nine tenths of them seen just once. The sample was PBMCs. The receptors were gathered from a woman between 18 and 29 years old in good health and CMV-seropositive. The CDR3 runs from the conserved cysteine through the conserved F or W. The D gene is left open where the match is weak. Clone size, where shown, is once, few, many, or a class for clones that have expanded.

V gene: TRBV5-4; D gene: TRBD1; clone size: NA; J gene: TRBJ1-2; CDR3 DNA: TGTGCCAGCAGCTGGGGACAGGGAATAGGGAGTGGCTACACCTTC; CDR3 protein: CASSWGQGIGSGYTF
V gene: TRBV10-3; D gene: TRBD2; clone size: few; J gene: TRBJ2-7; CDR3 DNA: TGTGCCACCGGCCAGCGGGGTCCCTCCTACGAGCAGTACTTC; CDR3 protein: CATGQRGPSYEQYF
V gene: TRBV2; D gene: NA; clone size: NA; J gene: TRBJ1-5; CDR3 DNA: TGTGCCGGTAACAGGGATAGCGAGCAGCCCCAGCATTTT; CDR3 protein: CAGNRDSEQPQHF
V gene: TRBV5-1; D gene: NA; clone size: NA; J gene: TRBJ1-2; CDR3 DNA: TGCGCCAGCAGCTTCGAAGGGGCTTTTGGCTACACCTTC; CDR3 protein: CASSFEGAFGYTF
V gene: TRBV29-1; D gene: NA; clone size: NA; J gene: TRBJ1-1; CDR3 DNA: TGCAGCGTTAAGCCGACAAACAGGGATTCCACTGAAGCTTTCTTT; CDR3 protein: CSVKPTNRDSTEAFF
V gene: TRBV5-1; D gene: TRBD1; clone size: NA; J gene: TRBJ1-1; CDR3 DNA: TGCGCCAGCTCCGGACAGGGATTAACGGCTGAAGCTTTCTTT; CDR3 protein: CASSGQGLTAEAFF
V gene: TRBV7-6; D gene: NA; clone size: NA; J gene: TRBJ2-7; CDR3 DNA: TGTGCCAGCAGCTTATATGCAGGGATGGGGGAGCAGTACTTC; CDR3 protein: CASSLYAGMGEQYF
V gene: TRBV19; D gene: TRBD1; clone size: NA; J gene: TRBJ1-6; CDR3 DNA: TGTGCCAGTAGTACCGGTGGGACAGGGAGTTCACCCCTCCACTTT; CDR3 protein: CASSTGGTGSSPLHF
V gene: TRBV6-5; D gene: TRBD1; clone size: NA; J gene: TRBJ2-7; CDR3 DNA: TGTGCCAGCACCCGACAGGGGAGCTCCTACGAGCAGTACTTC; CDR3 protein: CASTRQGSSYEQYF
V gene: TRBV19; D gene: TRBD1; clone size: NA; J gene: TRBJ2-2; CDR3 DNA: TGTGCCAGTAGTAAGGGGACAGCGAACACCGGGGAGCTGTTTTTT; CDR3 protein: CASSKGTANTGELFF
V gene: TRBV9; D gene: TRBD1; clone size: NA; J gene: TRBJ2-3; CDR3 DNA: TGTGCCAGCAGCGTACAACAGGGGGCCGGAGATACGCAGTATTTT; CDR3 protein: CASSVQQGAGDTQYF
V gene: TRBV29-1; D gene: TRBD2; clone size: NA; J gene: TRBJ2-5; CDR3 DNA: TGCAGCGGCGGGGGAGGCAGAGAGACCCAGTACTTC; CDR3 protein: CSGGGGRETQYF
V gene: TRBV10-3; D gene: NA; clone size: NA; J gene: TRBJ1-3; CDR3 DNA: TGTGCCATCAGTGTGGGGGCATCTGGAAACACCATATATTTT; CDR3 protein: CAISVGASGNTIYF